The rows below give T cell receptor beta chains drawn from one sample of a study of post-analysis software for immune sequencing data. MiXCR, applied by TCRdb to the PCR reads, yields one record per CDR3 protein. The sample includes approximately 570,000 distinct CDR3 sequences, roughly 46% seen only once; the top ten take around 1.7%. Sequencing was done on a sample of blood. The receptors stem from a girl between 5 and 17 years old with multiple sclerosis. CDR3s include the opening cysteine and the closing phenylalanine or tryptophan. D genes are given only for firm matches. The listing skips clone size in some rows; elsewhere it reads once, few, many or a size class.

DNA: TGCAGTGTGATCGGACCGGGCAACTATGGCTACACCTTC
CDR3: CSVIGPGNYGYTF
D: .
V: TRBV20-1
J: TRBJ1-2
size: few

DNA: TGCGCCAGCAGCTTGGATGGCCGGGGCAACAATAATGAGCAGTTCTTC
CDR3: CASSLDGRGNNNEQFF
D: .
V: TRBV5-1
J: TRBJ2-1
size: few

DNA: TGTGCCAGCAGCCCCGGGTCCTCGCGCGTCTACAATGAGCAGTTCTTC
CDR3: CASSPGSSRVYNEQFF
D: .
V: TRBV7-9
J: TRBJ2-1
size: once

DNA: TGTGCCGGGGGGGCTAGCGGGAGTTCCGATACGCAGTATTTT
CDR3: CAGGASGSSDTQYF
D: TRBD2
V: TRBV10-3
J: TRBJ2-3
size: .

DNA: TGTGCCAGCAGTTACGAGGGGACAGGGGTCTACGAGCAGTACTTC
CDR3: CASSYEGTGVYEQYF
D: TRBD1
V: TRBV6-5
J: TRBJ2-7
size: .

DNA: TGTGCCAGCAGCAGACGTAGCGAGCGGGGGGGGATCACAGATACGCAGTATTTT
CDR3: CASSRRSERGGITDTQYF
D: TRBD2
V: TRBV4-2
J: TRBJ2-3
size: few

DNA: TGTGCCAGCAGCCCCGGGTGGCACCACAATGAGCAGTTCTTC
CDR3: CASSPGWHHNEQFF
D: .
V: TRBV6-2/TRBV6-3
J: TRBJ2-1
size: .

DNA: TGTGCCAGCAGACTTAGCGGGACAGGCTACGAGCAGTACTTC
CDR3: CASRLSGTGYEQYF
D: .
V: TRBV2
J: TRBJ2-7
size: .

DNA: TGTGCCAGCAGCCAAGATCCCATAACGGGGGGGCCTTCCTACAATGAGCAGTTCTTC
CDR3: CASSQDPITGGPSYNEQFF
D: TRBD2
V: TRBV3-1
J: TRBJ2-1
size: .

DNA: TGTGCCAGCAGCCAAGTAGGACAGGAGAAGGCGGACACCTTC
CDR3: CASSQVGQEKADTF
D: TRBD1
V: TRBV3-1
J: TRBJ1-2
size: once

DNA: TGTGCCAGCAGTTACCCGGGACTAGCGATAGATACGCAGTATTTT
CDR3: CASSYPGLAIDTQYF
D: TRBD2
V: TRBV6-6
J: TRBJ2-3
size: few

DNA: TGCAGTGCTAGAGACGGACAGAAACTGAACACTGAAGCTTTCTTT
CDR3: CSARDGQKLNTEAFF
D: .
V: TRBV20-1
J: TRBJ1-1
size: once

DNA: TGCGCCAGCAGCTTGAGGGGGGACAGGTCCTACGAGCAGTACTTC
CDR3: CASSLRGDRSYEQYF
D: TRBD1
V: TRBV5-1
J: TRBJ2-7
size: once

DNA: TGCAGTGCTAGGCCCGCGACTAGCGGATTCACAGATACGCAGTATTTT
CDR3: CSARPATSGFTDTQYF
D: TRBD2
V: TRBV20-1
J: TRBJ2-3
size: .

DNA: TGCGCCAGCAGCCCGACTAGCGCCTCCTACGAGCAGTACTTC
CDR3: CASSPTSASYEQYF
D: TRBD2
V: TRBV4-1
J: TRBJ2-7
size: .

DNA: TGCGCCAGCAGCCGGGGTGGGGGGGACAGGAATCAGCCCCAGCATTTT
CDR3: CASSRGGGDRNQPQHF
D: TRBD1
V: TRBV5-1
J: TRBJ1-5
size: few

DNA: TGTGCCAGCAGCCCTCGGTCCAATTACAATGAGCAGTTCTTC
CDR3: CASSPRSNYNEQFF
D: .
V: TRBV6-6
J: TRBJ2-1
size: few

DNA: TGTGCCAGCAGCCACGAGGATGGGACATCCACCTCTGGGGCCAACGTCCTGACTTTC
CDR3: CASSHEDGTSTSGANVLTF
D: .
V: TRBV25-1
J: TRBJ2-6
size: few